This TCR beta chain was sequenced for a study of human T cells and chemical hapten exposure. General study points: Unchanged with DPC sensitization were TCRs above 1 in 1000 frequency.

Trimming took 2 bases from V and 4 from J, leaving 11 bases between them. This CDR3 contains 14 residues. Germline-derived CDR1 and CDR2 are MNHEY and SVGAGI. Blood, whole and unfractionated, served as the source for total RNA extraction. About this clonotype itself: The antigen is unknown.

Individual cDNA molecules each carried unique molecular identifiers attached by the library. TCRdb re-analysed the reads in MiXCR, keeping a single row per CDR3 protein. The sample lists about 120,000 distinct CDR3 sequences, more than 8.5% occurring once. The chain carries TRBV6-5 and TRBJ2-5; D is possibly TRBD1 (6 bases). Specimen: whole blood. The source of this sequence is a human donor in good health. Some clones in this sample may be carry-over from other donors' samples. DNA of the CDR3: TGTGCCAGCAGTTACGCAGGGGTCAGAGAGACCCAGTACTTC. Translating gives CASSYAGVRETQYF.